The sequence of this TCR beta chain was determined in a study of blood T cell repertoires in COVID-19. Study background: Sites in the United States, Italy and Spain provided acute and convalescent COVID-19 samples.

The assay was immunoSEQ multiplex PCR, and TCRdb's table has in-frame clones only and misses some. Here the sample spans 100,000 or so clones, around 89% being singletons. This CDR3 has 15 residues. Germline V gene data show CDR1 as SNHLY and CDR2 as FYNNEI. Trimming took off 6 bases at V and 2 bases at J, with 14 bases between the two ends. The clonotype was recovered from a human donor with acute or convalescent COVID-19. The donor label of this sample is uncertain. The rearrangement links TRBV2 to TRBJ1-3; D is possibly TRBD1 (6 bases). Material for sequencing was peripheral blood. CDR3 nucleotide sequence: TGTGCCAGCAGAGAGGGGGGGGAACCTGGAAACACCATATATTTT. Translation: CASREGGEPGNTIYF.